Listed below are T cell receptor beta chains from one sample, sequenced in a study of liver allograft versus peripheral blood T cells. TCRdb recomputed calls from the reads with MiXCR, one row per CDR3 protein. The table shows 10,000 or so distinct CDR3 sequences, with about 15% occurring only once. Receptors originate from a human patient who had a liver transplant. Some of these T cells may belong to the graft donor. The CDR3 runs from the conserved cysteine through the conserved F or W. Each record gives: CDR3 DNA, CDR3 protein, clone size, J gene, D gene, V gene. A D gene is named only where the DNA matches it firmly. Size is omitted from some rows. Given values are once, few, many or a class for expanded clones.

CDR3nt: TGTGCCAGCAGTTTGAGACGAACTGAAGCTTTCTTT
CDR3aa: CASSLRRTEAFF
abundance: -
j_gene: TRBJ1-1
d_gene: -
v_gene: TRBV28

CDR3nt: TGCAGTGCAGCTCGGACAGAAAGCACTGAAGCTTTCTTT
CDR3aa: CSAARTESTEAFF
abundance: few
j_gene: TRBJ1-1
d_gene: -
v_gene: TRBV20-1

CDR3nt: TGCAGTGCTAGAGGCCAGGGCTGGAATCAGCCCCAGCATTTT
CDR3aa: CSARGQGWNQPQHF
abundance: few
j_gene: TRBJ1-5
d_gene: -
v_gene: TRBV20-1

CDR3nt: TGTGCCAGCAGCCAAGCCGACGGCAGTTTGCTGTTTTTT
CDR3aa: CASSQADGSLLFF
abundance: medium-sized
j_gene: TRBJ1-4
d_gene: -
v_gene: TRBV6-1

CDR3nt: TGTGCCAGCAGCCGAGGGTTCGGGAAAAGGGGTTCCTACGAGCAGTACTTC
CDR3aa: CASSRGFGKRGSYEQYF
abundance: few
j_gene: TRBJ2-7
d_gene: -
v_gene: TRBV14

CDR3nt: TGTGCCAGCCGACAATACACTAGCGCAAGCTCCTACAATGAGCAGTTCTTC
CDR3aa: CASRQYTSASSYNEQFF
abundance: medium-sized
j_gene: TRBJ2-1
d_gene: TRBD2
v_gene: TRBV19

CDR3nt: TGTGCCAGCAGCCGTCACCAAGAGACCCAGTACTTC
CDR3aa: CASSRHQETQYF
abundance: few
j_gene: TRBJ2-5
d_gene: -
v_gene: TRBV7-9

CDR3nt: TGTGCCAGCACGACCCTCGTCTCTGGGGCCAACGTCCTGACTTTC
CDR3aa: CASTTLVSGANVLTF
abundance: medium-sized
j_gene: TRBJ2-6
d_gene: -
v_gene: TRBV6-1

CDR3nt: TGTGCCAGCAGTTACAGGGGCAGGGCCGATGAAAAACTGTTTTTT
CDR3aa: CASSYRGRADEKLFF
abundance: medium-sized
j_gene: TRBJ1-4
d_gene: -
v_gene: TRBV6-5

CDR3nt: TGTGCCAGCTCACCAAGGACCTGGGGACAAGGGGGCTACACCTTC
CDR3aa: CASSPRTWGQGGYTF
abundance: medium-sized
j_gene: TRBJ1-2
d_gene: -
v_gene: TRBV18

CDR3nt: TGTGCCAGTAGACTTGGAAGATCGTGGAGCAATGAGCAGTTCTTC
CDR3aa: CASRLGRSWSNEQFF
abundance: medium-sized
j_gene: TRBJ2-1
d_gene: -
v_gene: TRBV19

CDR3nt: TGTGCCACCGGGGCAGGTCAGGCGGACTATGGCTACACCTTC
CDR3aa: CATGAGQADYGYTF
abundance: medium-sized
j_gene: TRBJ1-2
d_gene: -
v_gene: TRBV10-3

CDR3nt: TGCAGTGCTAGAGGGGACGGGGGGAATCAGCCCCAGCATTTT
CDR3aa: CSARGDGGNQPQHF
abundance: few
j_gene: TRBJ1-5
d_gene: -
v_gene: TRBV20-1

CDR3nt: TGTGCCAGCAGCGTAGGAGGGGAAGCTTCTTATGGCTACACCTTC
CDR3aa: CASSVGGEASYGYTF
abundance: -
j_gene: TRBJ1-2
d_gene: -
v_gene: TRBV9

CDR3nt: TGCAGCGTTGACAGGGGTCGGACTGAAGCTTTCTTT
CDR3aa: CSVDRGRTEAFF
abundance: medium-sized
j_gene: TRBJ1-1
d_gene: -
v_gene: TRBV29-1

CDR3nt: TGTGCCAGCAGTAACACTGTGGAGCCCGGGGAGCTGTTTTTT
CDR3aa: CASSNTVEPGELFF
abundance: medium-sized
j_gene: TRBJ2-2
d_gene: -
v_gene: TRBV7-2

CDR3nt: TGTGCCAGCAACCGCGAACGGGGCCCCGGGACTAGAGGCTACGAGCAGTACTTC
CDR3aa: CASNRERGPGTRGYEQYF
abundance: medium-sized
j_gene: TRBJ2-7
d_gene: TRBD2
v_gene: TRBV6-2/TRBV6-3

CDR3nt: TGTGCCAGCAGCTCTCGTGGGACAACCCACTCTGGAAACACCATATATTTT
CDR3aa: CASSSRGTTHSGNTIYF
abundance: -
j_gene: TRBJ1-3
d_gene: -
v_gene: TRBV7-9

CDR3nt: TGCGCCAGCAGTGGGCAGACAAACACTGAAGCTTTCTTT
CDR3aa: CASSGQTNTEAFF
abundance: -
j_gene: TRBJ1-1
d_gene: -
v_gene: TRBV10-2

CDR3nt: TGTGCCAGCTCACCATCCGAGGGCACTGAAGCTTTCTTT
CDR3aa: CASSPSEGTEAFF
abundance: medium-sized
j_gene: TRBJ1-1
d_gene: -
v_gene: TRBV18

CDR3nt: TGTGCCAGTAGTAGGCAGACGGCCCTGGGCACAGATACGCAGTATTTT
CDR3aa: CASSRQTALGTDTQYF
abundance: medium-sized
j_gene: TRBJ2-3
d_gene: -
v_gene: TRBV19

CDR3nt: TGTGCCTGGAGTTGGTTTAACTATGGCTACACCTTC
CDR3aa: CAWSWFNYGYTF
abundance: -
j_gene: TRBJ1-2
d_gene: -
v_gene: TRBV30

CDR3nt: TGTGCCAGCAGTTACCAGGGGGCAGGTGGAAACACCATATATTTT
CDR3aa: CASSYQGAGGNTIYF
abundance: medium-sized
j_gene: TRBJ1-3
d_gene: TRBD1
v_gene: TRBV6-5

CDR3nt: TGTGCCAGCAGCTTGATCGGATCCGGGGTCGGCTTTGGGGCTTTCTTT
CDR3aa: CASSLIGSGVGFGAFF
abundance: few
j_gene: TRBJ1-1
d_gene: -
v_gene: TRBV5-6

CDR3nt: TGTGCCAGTAGTGTCGGACCGGAGCGGCAGTATTTT
CDR3aa: CASSVGPERQYF
abundance: many
j_gene: TRBJ2-3
d_gene: -
v_gene: TRBV19

CDR3nt: TGTGCCTGGAGTACAGGGGACCATGGCTACACCTTC
CDR3aa: CAWSTGDHGYTF
abundance: many
j_gene: TRBJ1-2
d_gene: TRBD1
v_gene: TRBV30

CDR3nt: TGTGCCAGCAGCTCTTTTCTGGATAGCAATCAGCCCCAGCATTTT
CDR3aa: CASSSFLDSNQPQHF
abundance: once
j_gene: TRBJ1-5
d_gene: -
v_gene: TRBV5-6

CDR3nt: TGTGCCAGCAGTGGAGATGGCGGGGGGGGGGCAGATACGCAGTATTTT
CDR3aa: CASSGDGGGGADTQYF
abundance: many
j_gene: TRBJ2-3
d_gene: TRBD2
v_gene: TRBV6-1

CDR3nt: TGTGCCAGCAGCTTAGGCGGGGCTAGCACAGATACGCAGTATTTT
CDR3aa: CASSLGGASTDTQYF
abundance: few
j_gene: TRBJ2-3
d_gene: -
v_gene: TRBV11-3

CDR3nt: TGCAGTGCTCAGCGGGAGTCTTCCTACAATGAGCAGTTCTTC
CDR3aa: CSAQRESSYNEQFF
abundance: medium-sized
j_gene: TRBJ2-1
d_gene: TRBD2
v_gene: TRBV20-1

CDR3nt: TGCAGTGCTAGAGATCTGGGGGGCACTGAAGCTTTCTTT
CDR3aa: CSARDLGGTEAFF
abundance: -
j_gene: TRBJ1-1
d_gene: -
v_gene: TRBV20-1

CDR3nt: TGTGCCAGCAGTTTTGTTGGGGGGCCCTCGGGCACCGGGGAGCTGTTTTTT
CDR3aa: CASSFVGGPSGTGELFF
abundance: medium-sized
j_gene: TRBJ2-2
d_gene: -
v_gene: TRBV27

CDR3nt: TGTGCCAGCAGCTTAGAGTTCGGATCCTACGAGCAGTACTTC
CDR3aa: CASSLEFGSYEQYF
abundance: -
j_gene: TRBJ2-7
d_gene: -
v_gene: TRBV11-3

CDR3nt: TGTGCCAGCAGTGCTCAGGGTATCTCCTACGAGCAGTACTTC
CDR3aa: CASSAQGISYEQYF
abundance: medium-sized
j_gene: TRBJ2-7
d_gene: -
v_gene: TRBV6-1

CDR3nt: TGTGCCACCAGGGACGGGCACAACTCCTACGAGCAGTACTTC
CDR3aa: CATRDGHNSYEQYF
abundance: medium-sized
j_gene: TRBJ2-7
d_gene: -
v_gene: TRBV24-1

CDR3nt: TGTGCCACCAGCAGTGACAGGGGTGGTGGCTACACCTTC
CDR3aa: CATSSDRGGGYTF
abundance: -
j_gene: TRBJ1-2
d_gene: TRBD1
v_gene: TRBV15

CDR3nt: TGTGCCAGCGTGGGGGCGGACAGCTCCTACGAGCAGTACTTC
CDR3aa: CASVGADSSYEQYF
abundance: many
j_gene: TRBJ2-7
d_gene: -
v_gene: TRBV28

CDR3nt: TGTGCCAGCAGTGAACCATCGGGGACAGATAACTACCAAGAGACCCAGTACTTC
CDR3aa: CASSEPSGTDNYQETQYF
abundance: few
j_gene: TRBJ2-5
d_gene: TRBD1
v_gene: TRBV6-1

CDR3nt: TGTGCCAGCAGCACACTAGCGGGGGGGCCGGATACGCAGTATTTT
CDR3aa: CASSTLAGGPDTQYF
abundance: -
j_gene: TRBJ2-3
d_gene: TRBD2
v_gene: TRBV9

CDR3nt: TGTGCCACCAGTGACTCCACCCTAGCGGGAGAATCCTACAATGAGCAGTTCTTC
CDR3aa: CATSDSTLAGESYNEQFF
abundance: medium-sized
j_gene: TRBJ2-1
d_gene: TRBD2
v_gene: TRBV24-1

CDR3nt: TGCAGCGTTGAAGAGGGAGGGACCGGCAATCAGCCCCAGCATTTT
CDR3aa: CSVEEGGTGNQPQHF
abundance: many
j_gene: TRBJ1-5
d_gene: -
v_gene: TRBV29-1

CDR3nt: TGTGCCAGCAGCTTAGAATCGGAAAAACCTGAGTACTTC
CDR3aa: CASSLESEKPEYF
abundance: few
j_gene: TRBJ2-4
d_gene: -
v_gene: TRBV7-9

CDR3nt: TGCAGCGCGGGAGGGGCTGGTAGCGGGAGAAGAAATGAGCAGTTCTTC
CDR3aa: CSAGGAGSGRRNEQFF
abundance: medium-sized
j_gene: TRBJ2-1
d_gene: TRBD2
v_gene: TRBV29-1

CDR3nt: TGTGCCAGCAGCCCAAGGGACAGAAAAAACATTCAGTACTTC
CDR3aa: CASSPRDRKNIQYF
abundance: -
j_gene: TRBJ2-4
d_gene: TRBD1
v_gene: TRBV9

CDR3nt: TGTGCCAGTAGAGAACGGGCTAGGACAGATACGCAGTATTTT
CDR3aa: CASRERARTDTQYF
abundance: medium-sized
j_gene: TRBJ2-3
d_gene: -
v_gene: TRBV19

CDR3nt: TGCAGTGCTAGAGATAGGCGTCTAGCGGGAGGGGGTGAGCAGTACTTC
CDR3aa: CSARDRRLAGGGEQYF
abundance: few
j_gene: TRBJ2-7
d_gene: TRBD2
v_gene: TRBV20-1

CDR3nt: TGTGCCAGCAGCGTTGTCCGGCCTGAGCAGTTCTTC
CDR3aa: CASSVVRPEQFF
abundance: -
j_gene: TRBJ2-1
d_gene: -
v_gene: TRBV2

CDR3nt: TGTGCCAGCAGTTTTGTAGGGGACACTACCTACGAGCAGTACTTC
CDR3aa: CASSFVGDTTYEQYF
abundance: medium-sized
j_gene: TRBJ2-7
d_gene: -
v_gene: TRBV27

CDR3nt: TGTGCCAGCGGCCCCCGGCCCGGGAATACGCAGTATTTT
CDR3aa: CASGPRPGNTQYF
abundance: medium-sized
j_gene: TRBJ2-3
d_gene: -
v_gene: TRBV19

CDR3nt: TGTGCCAGCATTCCGGACAGGACATTTGATGAAAAACTGTTTTTT
CDR3aa: CASIPDRTFDEKLFF
abundance: -
j_gene: TRBJ1-4
d_gene: TRBD1
v_gene: TRBV2

CDR3nt: TGTGCCAGTGCGCGAAGAACTAACTATGGCTACACCTTC
CDR3aa: CASARRTNYGYTF
abundance: medium-sized
j_gene: TRBJ1-2
d_gene: -
v_gene: TRBV19

CDR3nt: TGTGCCAGCAGCGTAGGCGGGGGGTCCTATAATTCACCCCTCCACTTT
CDR3aa: CASSVGGGSYNSPLHF
abundance: many
j_gene: TRBJ1-6
d_gene: -
v_gene: TRBV9

CDR3nt: TGTGCCAGCAGTGACCGGGACACTTTGAACACTGAAGCTTTCTTT
CDR3aa: CASSDRDTLNTEAFF
abundance: medium-sized
j_gene: TRBJ1-1
d_gene: -
v_gene: TRBV6-1